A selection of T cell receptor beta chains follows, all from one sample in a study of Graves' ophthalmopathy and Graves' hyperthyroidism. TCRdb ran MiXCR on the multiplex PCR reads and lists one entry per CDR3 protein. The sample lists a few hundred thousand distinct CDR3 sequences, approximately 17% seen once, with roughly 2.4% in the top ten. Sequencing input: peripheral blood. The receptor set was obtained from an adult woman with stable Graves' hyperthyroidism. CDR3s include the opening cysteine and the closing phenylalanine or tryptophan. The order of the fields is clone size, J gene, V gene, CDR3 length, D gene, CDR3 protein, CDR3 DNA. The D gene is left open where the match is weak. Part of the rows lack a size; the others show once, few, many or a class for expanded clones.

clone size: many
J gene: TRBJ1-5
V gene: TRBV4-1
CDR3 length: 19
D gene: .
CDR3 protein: CASSQDAGLVFYRNQPQHF
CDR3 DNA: TGCGCCAGCAGCCAAGATGCAGGTTTGGTTTTTTATCGCAATCAGCCCCAGCATTTT

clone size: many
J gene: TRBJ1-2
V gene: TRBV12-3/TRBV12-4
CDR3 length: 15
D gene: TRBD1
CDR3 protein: CASSLVDRVNYGYTF
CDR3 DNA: TGTGCCAGCAGTTTGGTCGACAGGGTAAACTATGGCTACACCTTC

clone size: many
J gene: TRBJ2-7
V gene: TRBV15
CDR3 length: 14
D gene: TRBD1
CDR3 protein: CATSGGTGAYEQYF
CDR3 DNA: TGTGCCACCAGCGGAGGGACAGGGGCCTACGAGCAGTACTTC

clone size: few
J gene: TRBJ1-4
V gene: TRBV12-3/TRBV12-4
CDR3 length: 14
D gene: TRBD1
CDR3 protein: CASRTGSTNEKLFF
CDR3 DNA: TGTGCCAGCAGGACAGGGTCAACTAATGAAAAACTGTTTTTT

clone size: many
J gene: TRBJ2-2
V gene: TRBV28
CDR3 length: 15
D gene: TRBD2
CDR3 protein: CASSLLAGVTGELFF
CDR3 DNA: TGTGCCAGCAGTTTACTAGCGGGAGTGACCGGGGAGCTGTTTTTT

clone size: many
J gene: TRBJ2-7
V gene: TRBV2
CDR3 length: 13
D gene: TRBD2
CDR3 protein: CASRSGTSVEQYF
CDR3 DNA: TGTGCCAGCAGATCGGGGACTAGCGTCGAGCAGTACTTC

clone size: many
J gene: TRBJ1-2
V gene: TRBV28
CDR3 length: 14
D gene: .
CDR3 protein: CASSFRLTQRGYTF
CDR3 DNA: TGTGCCAGCAGTTTTCGTCTTACCCAACGGGGCTACACCTTC

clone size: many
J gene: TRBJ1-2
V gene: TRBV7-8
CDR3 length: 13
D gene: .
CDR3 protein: CASSLVVDYGYTF
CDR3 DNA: TGTGCCAGCAGCTTAGTTGTGGACTATGGCTACACCTTC

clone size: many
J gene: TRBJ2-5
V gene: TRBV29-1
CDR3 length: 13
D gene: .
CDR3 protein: CSVDGGTQETQYF
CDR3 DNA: TGCAGCGTTGACGGCGGGACACAAGAGACCCAGTACTTC

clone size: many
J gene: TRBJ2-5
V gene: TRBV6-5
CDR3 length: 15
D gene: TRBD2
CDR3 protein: CASRGTSGVRETQYF
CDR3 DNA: TGTGCCAGCAGGGGGACTAGCGGGGTCCGGGAGACCCAGTACTTC

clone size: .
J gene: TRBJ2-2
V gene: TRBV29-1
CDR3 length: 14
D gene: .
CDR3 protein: CSVPDAENTGELFF
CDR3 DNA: TGCAGCGTACCGGACGCAGAAAACACCGGGGAGCTGTTTTTT

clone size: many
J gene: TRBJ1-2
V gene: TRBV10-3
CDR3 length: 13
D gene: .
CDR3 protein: CAISDQQNYGYTF
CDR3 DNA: TGTGCCATCAGTGATCAACAGAACTATGGCTACACCTTC

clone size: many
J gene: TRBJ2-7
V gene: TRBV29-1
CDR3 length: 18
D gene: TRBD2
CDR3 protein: CSVYGYRVSGSSSDEQYF
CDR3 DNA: TGCAGCGTTTATGGGTACCGGGTTAGCGGGAGTAGTTCGGACGAGCAGTACTTC

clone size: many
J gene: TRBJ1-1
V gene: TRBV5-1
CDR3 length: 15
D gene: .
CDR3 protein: CASSSPRGARTEAFF
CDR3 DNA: TGCGCCAGCAGCTCCCCCCGGGGGGCTCGGACTGAAGCTTTCTTT

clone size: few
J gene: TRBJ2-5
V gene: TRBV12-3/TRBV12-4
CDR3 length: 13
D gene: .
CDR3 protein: CASSGSRGETQYF
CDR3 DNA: TGTGCCAGCAGTGGGAGCCGGGGGGAGACCCAGTACTTC

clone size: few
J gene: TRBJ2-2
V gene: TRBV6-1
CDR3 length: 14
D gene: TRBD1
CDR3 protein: CASRETGGAGELFF
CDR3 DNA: TGTGCCAGCAGAGAGACAGGGGGCGCCGGGGAGCTGTTTTTT

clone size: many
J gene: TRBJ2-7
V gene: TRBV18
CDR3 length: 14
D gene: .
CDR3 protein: CASSPHSRPYEQYF
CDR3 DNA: TGTGCCAGCTCACCACATTCTCGGCCCTACGAGCAGTACTTC

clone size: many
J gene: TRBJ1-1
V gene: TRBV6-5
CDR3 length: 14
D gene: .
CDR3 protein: CASSYPARNTEAFF
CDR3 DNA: TGTGCCAGCAGTTATCCCGCCAGGAACACTGAAGCTTTCTTT

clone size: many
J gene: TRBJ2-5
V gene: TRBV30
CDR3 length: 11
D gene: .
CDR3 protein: CAWSARETQYF
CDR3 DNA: TGTGCCTGGAGTGCCCGCGAGACCCAGTACTTC

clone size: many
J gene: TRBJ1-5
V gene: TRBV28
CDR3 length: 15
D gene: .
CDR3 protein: CASSSPWGGNQPQHF
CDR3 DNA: TGTGCCAGCAGTTCTCCGTGGGGGGGGAATCAGCCCCAGCATTTT

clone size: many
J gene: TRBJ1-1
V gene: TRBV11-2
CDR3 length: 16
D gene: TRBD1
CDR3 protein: CASSLYRGLMNTEAFF
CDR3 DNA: TGTGCCAGCAGCTTGTACAGGGGGCTAATGAACACTGAAGCTTTCTTT

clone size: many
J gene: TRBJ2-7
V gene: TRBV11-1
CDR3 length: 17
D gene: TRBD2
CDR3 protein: CASSLALERGSTYEQYF
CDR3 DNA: TGTGCCAGCAGCTTAGCCCTCGAGCGGGGCTCAACCTACGAGCAGTACTTC

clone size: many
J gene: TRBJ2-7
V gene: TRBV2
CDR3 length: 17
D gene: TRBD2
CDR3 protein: CASSGTSGGRGNYEQYF
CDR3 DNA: TGTGCCAGCAGCGGGACTAGCGGGGGGCGAGGCAACTACGAGCAGTACTTC

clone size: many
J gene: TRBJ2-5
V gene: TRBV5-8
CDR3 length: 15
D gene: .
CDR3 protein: CASSLSGGTHETQYF
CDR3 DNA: TGTGCCAGCAGCTTGTCTGGGGGCACTCACGAGACCCAGTACTTC

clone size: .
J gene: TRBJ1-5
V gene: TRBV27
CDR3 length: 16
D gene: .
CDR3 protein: CASRSYTDHSNQPQHF
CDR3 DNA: TGTGCCAGCAGAAGTTATACGGACCATAGCAATCAGCCCCAGCATTTT

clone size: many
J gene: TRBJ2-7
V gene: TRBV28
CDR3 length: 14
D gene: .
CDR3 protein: CASSSRDLTYEQYF
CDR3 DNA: TGTGCCAGCAGTTCGCGGGATCTAACCTACGAGCAGTACTTC

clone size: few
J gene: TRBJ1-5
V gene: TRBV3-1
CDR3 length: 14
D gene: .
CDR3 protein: CASSPSRAGQPQHF
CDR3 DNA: TGTGCCAGCAGCCCAAGCCGAGCAGGACAGCCCCAGCATTTT

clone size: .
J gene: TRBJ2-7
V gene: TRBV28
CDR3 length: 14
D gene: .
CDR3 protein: CASSLTAPSYEQYF
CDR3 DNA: TGTGCCAGCAGTTTAACAGCTCCCTCCTACGAGCAGTACTTC

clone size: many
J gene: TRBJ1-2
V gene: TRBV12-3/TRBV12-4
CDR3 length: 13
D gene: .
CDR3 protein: CASSTDDINGYTF
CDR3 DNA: TGTGCCAGCAGTACCGACGACATCAATGGCTACACCTTC

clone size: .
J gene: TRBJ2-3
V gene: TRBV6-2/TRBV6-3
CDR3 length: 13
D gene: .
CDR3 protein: CASKRPDTDTQYF
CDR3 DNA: TGTGCCAGCAAGCGCCCGGATACAGATACGCAGTATTTT

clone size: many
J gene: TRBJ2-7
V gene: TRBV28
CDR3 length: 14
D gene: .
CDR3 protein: CASSTGPGAHEQYF
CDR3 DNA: TGTGCCAGCAGTACCGGACCCGGCGCGCACGAGCAGTACTTC

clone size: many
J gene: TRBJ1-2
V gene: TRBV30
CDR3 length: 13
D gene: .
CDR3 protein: CAWSPVINYGYTF
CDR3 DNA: TGTGCCTGGTCCCCGGTCATTAACTATGGCTACACCTTC

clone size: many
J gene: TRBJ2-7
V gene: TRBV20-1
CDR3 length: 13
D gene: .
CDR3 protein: CSARDHRAGEQYF
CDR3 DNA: TGCAGTGCTAGAGATCACAGGGCGGGCGAGCAGTACTTC

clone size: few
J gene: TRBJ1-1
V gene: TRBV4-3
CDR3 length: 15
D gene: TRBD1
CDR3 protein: CASSQDRARNTEAFF
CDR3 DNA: TGCGCCAGCAGCCAGGACAGGGCAAGGAACACTGAAGCTTTCTTT

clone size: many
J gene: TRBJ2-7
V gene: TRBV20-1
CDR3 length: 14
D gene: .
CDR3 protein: CSATRDQARSEQYF
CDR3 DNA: TGCAGTGCTACTCGGGACCAGGCACGCTCCGAGCAGTACTTC

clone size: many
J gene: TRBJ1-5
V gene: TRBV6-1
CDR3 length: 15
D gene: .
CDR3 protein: CASKITPGSNQPQHF
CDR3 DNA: TGTGCCAGCAAAATAACGCCGGGGAGCAATCAGCCCCAGCATTTT

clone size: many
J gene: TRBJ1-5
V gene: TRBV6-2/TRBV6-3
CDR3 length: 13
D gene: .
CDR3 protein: CASSYRVLQPQHF
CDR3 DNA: TGTGCCAGCAGTTACCGGGTCTTACAGCCCCAGCATTTT

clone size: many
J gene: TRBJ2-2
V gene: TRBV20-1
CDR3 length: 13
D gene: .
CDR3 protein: CSASGPNTGELFF
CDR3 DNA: TGCAGTGCTAGCGGGCCGAACACCGGGGAGCTGTTTTTT

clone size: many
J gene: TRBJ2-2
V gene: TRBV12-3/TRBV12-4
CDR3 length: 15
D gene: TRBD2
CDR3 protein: CASSSLAGLTGELFF
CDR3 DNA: TGTGCCAGCAGTTCGCTAGCGGGTCTCACCGGGGAGCTGTTTTTT

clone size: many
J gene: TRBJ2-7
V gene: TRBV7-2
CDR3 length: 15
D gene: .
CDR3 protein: CASSLGLNRGYEQYF
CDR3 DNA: TGTGCCAGCAGCTTAGGTCTCAATAGGGGCTACGAGCAGTACTTC

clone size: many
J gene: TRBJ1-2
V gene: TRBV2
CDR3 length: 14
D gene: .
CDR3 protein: CASSPEVWADGYTF
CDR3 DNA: TGTGCCAGCAGCCCCGAGGTGTGGGCGGATGGCTACACCTTC

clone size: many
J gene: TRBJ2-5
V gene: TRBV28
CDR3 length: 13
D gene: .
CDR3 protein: CASSLTNLETQYF
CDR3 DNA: TGTGCCAGCAGTTTGACTAATCTTGAGACCCAGTACTTC

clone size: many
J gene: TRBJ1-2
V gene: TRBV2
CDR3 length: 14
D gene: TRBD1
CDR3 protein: CASSGDRYLYGYTF
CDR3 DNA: TGTGCCAGCAGTGGGGACAGGTACCTCTATGGCTACACCTTC